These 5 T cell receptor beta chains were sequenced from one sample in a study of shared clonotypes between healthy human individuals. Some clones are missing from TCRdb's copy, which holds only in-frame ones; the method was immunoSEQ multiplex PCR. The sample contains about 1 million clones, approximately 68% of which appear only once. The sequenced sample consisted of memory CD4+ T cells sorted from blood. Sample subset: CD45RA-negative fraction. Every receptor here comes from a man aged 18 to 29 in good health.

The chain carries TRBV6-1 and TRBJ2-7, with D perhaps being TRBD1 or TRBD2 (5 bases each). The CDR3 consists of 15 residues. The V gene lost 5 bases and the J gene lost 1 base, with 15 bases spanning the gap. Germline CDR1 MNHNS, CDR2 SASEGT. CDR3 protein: CASSISGTASYEQYF. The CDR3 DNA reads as TGTGCCAGCAGTATATCCGGGACGGCTTCCTACGAGCAGTACTTC.

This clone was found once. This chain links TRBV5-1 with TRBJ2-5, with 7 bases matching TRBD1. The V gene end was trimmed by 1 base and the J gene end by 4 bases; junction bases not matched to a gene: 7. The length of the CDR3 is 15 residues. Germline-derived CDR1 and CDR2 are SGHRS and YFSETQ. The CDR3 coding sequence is TGCGCCAGCAGCTTGCTGACAGGGAGTGGAGAGACCCAGTACTTC. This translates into CASSLLTGSGETQYF.

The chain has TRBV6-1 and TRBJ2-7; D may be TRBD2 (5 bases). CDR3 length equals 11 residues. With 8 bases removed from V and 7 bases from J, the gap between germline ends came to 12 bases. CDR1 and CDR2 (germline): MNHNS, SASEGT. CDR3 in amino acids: CASVGKREQYF. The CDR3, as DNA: TGTGCCAGCGTAGGGAAGCGGGAGCAGTACTTC.

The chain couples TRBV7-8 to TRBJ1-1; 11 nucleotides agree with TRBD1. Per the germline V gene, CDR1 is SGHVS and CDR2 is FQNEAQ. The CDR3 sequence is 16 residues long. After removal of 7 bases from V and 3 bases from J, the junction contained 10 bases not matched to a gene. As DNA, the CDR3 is TGTGCCAGCACCTTGGGGACAGGGGGAATGTACACTGAAGCTTTCTTT. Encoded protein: CASTLGTGGMYTEAFF.

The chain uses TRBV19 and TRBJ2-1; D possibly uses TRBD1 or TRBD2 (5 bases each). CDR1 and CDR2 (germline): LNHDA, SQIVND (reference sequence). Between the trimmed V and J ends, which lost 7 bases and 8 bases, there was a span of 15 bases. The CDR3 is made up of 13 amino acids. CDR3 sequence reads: CASTGALGDEQFF. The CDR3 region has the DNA TGTGCCAGTACTGGGGCCCTGGGGGATGAGCAGTTCTTC.